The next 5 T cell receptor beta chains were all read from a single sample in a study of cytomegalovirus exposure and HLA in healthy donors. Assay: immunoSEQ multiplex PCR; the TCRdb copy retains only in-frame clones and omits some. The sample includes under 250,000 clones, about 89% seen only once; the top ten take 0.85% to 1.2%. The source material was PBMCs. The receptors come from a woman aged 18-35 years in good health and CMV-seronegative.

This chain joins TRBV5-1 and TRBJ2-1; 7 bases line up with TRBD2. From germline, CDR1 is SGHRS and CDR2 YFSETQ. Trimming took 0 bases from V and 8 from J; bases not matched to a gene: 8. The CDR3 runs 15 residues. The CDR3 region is CASSLGEGRVYEQFF. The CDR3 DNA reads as TGCGCCAGCAGCTTGGGGGAGGGCCGCGTATATGAGCAGTTCTTC.

CDR3 sequence reads: CASSLGGLAAAIEQYF. CDR3 coding DNA: TGCGCCAGCAGCTTGGGGGGACTAGCGGCTGCTATAGAGCAGTATTTT. This chain connects TRBV5-1 to TRBJ2-3; TRBD2 aligns across 11 bases. This CDR3 comprises 16 residues. The junction had 11 bases not matched to a gene; V was cut back by 0 bases and J by 11 bases. Per germline, CDR1 SGHRS and CDR2 YFSETQ.

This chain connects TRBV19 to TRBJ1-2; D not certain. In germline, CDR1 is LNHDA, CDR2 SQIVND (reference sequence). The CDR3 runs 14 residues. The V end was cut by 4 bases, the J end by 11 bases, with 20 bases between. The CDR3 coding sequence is TGTGCCAGTAGTACTAACAGTTTTCCTATCGGTTACACCTTC. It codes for CASSTNSFPIGYTF.

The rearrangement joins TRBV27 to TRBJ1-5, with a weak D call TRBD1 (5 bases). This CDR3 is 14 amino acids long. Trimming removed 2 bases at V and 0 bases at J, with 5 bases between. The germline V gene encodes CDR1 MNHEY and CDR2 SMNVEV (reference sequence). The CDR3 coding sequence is TGTGCCAGCAGTTTAGGACATAGCAATCAGCCCCAGCATTTT. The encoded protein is CASSLGHSNQPQHF.

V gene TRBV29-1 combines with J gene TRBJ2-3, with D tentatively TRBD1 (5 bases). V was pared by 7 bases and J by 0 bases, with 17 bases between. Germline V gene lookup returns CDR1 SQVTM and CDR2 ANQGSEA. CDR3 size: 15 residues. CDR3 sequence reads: CSACPDTFSTDTQYF. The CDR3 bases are TGCAGCGCCTGCCCGGACACCTTTAGCACAGATACGCAGTATTTT.